These T cell receptor beta chains were read from a single sample in a study of patients and donors after allogeneic stem cell transplantation. TCRdb ran MiXCR on the RT-PCR reads and lists one entry per CDR3 protein. The table records about 960,000 distinct CDR3 sequences, roughly 18% of them present only once. Sequencing was done on a sample of blood, either unsorted or a sorted T cell fraction (not recorded which). These receptors were obtained from a human donor who was either an allogeneic HSCT recipient or a stem cell or donor lymphocyte infusion donor (not recorded which). It is not recorded whose cells these are; they may come from a transplant donor. Both conserved end residues are part of each CDR3.

TRBJ1-2,TRBV6-1,CASSRGGVYGYTF
TRBJ1-1,TRBV12-3/TRBV12-4,CASSADIGTEAFF
TRBJ2-7,TRBV10-2,CASSAGEQYF
TRBJ1-5,TRBV4-1,CASSQGPLSHRNQPQHF
TRBJ2-3,TRBV29-1,CSIRPGPSTDTQYF
TRBJ2-4,TRBV20-1,CSARDGTSGSPTFDIQYF
TRBJ2-1,TRBV5-1,CASSWVGGPRDEQFF
TRBJ2-7,TRBV18,CASSQNRDNRGIEQYF
TRBJ1-5,TRBV12-3/TRBV12-4,CASSFQGRTQHF
TRBJ2-2,TRBV7-2,CASSSQSGVTGELFF
TRBJ2-1,TRBV5-1,CASSPYKRDNEQFF
TRBJ1-1,TRBV18,CASSPDGNTEAFF
TRBJ2-3,TRBV4-1,CASSQEELGGDTQYF
TRBJ2-3,TRBV6-1,CASSPMAAGTSTDTQYF
TRBJ2-3,TRBV6-1,CASLSGVSTDTQYF
TRBJ2-5,TRBV6-2/TRBV6-3,CASSYSEDRPYTQETQYF
TRBJ2-1,TRBV4-2,CASSQGLAAYNEQFF
TRBJ2-5,TRBV20-1,CSARGGTSGRIRETQYF
TRBJ1-3,TRBV20-1,CSASRIGTGNSGNTIYF
TRBJ1-2,TRBV20-1,CSASVGARGYTF
TRBJ1-4,TRBV5-1,CASSLRTGGLNEKLFF
TRBJ2-3,TRBV4-1,CASSQGDTDTQYF